This T cell receptor (beta chain) was profiled in a study of blood T cell repertoires in COVID-19 (dated by TCRdb to the early 2020s). About the investigation overall: Samples covering the acute and convalescent phases of COVID-19 were provided by collaborators in the United States, Italy and Spain. Samples were obtained from the ongoing ImmuneRACE study (first 160 participants) and from about 1,300 subjects provided by 6 global collaborators. The material from the prospective study consisted of cDNA or gDNA derived from T cells, B-cell-depleted T cells, or PBMCs. The dataset comprised deeply sampled blood TCRbeta repertoires from subjects exposed to, actively infected with, or recovered from COVID-19. Where HLA class I and class II types were available, the types were taken from metadata supplied by the sample provider, not from assay-based typing. A de-identified subject ID, COVID-19 status, age in years and sex were almost always included in the sample metadata. The repertoires were made available in a free public database intended to serve as a resource for research on the immune response to SARS-CoV-2. The research as a whole found: Clinical and demographic metadata were provided uncurated, with the amount varying by source and participant.

Remarks on this clone: It has no known antigen specificity. Base qualities were left out, and no much larger clone turns up one base away.

Collaborating institutions collected whole blood in K2EDTA tubes following their own protocols. For TCRbeta analysis, collaborators shipped samples in one of three forms: frozen whole blood, isolated PBMCs, or DNA extracted from either of those sample types. The immunoSEQ Assay, a bias-controlled multiplex PCR, was used to amplify TCRbeta CDR3 regions from genomic DNA. The authors' analysis ran thus. Nucleated cell counts per sample were estimated from amplification of reference gene primers within the assay. Sequence reads were collapsed and filtered to measure the absolute abundance of every unique TCRbeta CDR3 rearrangement. Productive Simpson clonality was computed per sample as the square root of Simpson's diversity index over productive rearrangements. Drawn from immuneACCESS, this table holds only the in-frame rearrangements with V and J called that TCRdb kept. Clones are partly lost; checked studies trace under half to an unresolved V gene and leave the rest unexplained. The V and J calls and clone size were taken over from that table, and D and trimming were inferred from the DNA. The sample yields 200,000 to 300,000 clones; 84% were counted once. The ten top clones hold more than 4% of the sample.

Per the germline V gene, SGHRS is the CDR1 and YFSETQ is the CDR2. At the junction V is shortened by 0 bases and J by 6 bases; bases outside the gene matches: 5. Its CDR3 holds 16 amino acids, cysteine through phenylalanine. Solely the CDR3 DNA is kept, with 48 bases framed from the first base. Sequencing input: peripheral blood. The chain links TRBV5-1 with TRBJ2-3, with 12 central nucleotides matching TRBD2. This clonotype originated in a man aged 50-59 years with acute or convalescent COVID-19. Here the CDR3 is given as CASSLATSGGLDTQYF. The DNA sequence reads TGCGCCAGCAGCTTGGCAACTAGCGGGGGGCTGGATACGCAGTATTTT.